This TCR beta chain comes out of a study of blood T cells in healthy people across ages. Germline values: CDR1 SGHTA, CDR2 FQGNSA. The CDR3 extends over 14 amino acids. Trimming cost V 1 base and J 1 base, with 8 bases left between them. With a J-beta primer mix and a sample-barcoded 5' primer, a second PCR ran about 7 to 11 cycles. MiXCR, applied by TCRdb to the 5' RACE reads, yields one record per CDR3 protein. This table has some 1,500,000 distinct CDR3 sequences, around 40% appearing once. This clonotype was counted many times. The material sequenced was blood. The receptor was isolated from a woman under 30 in good health. The genes are TRBV7-2 and TRBJ2-7; D not certain. CDR3 sequence (DNA): TGTGCCAGCAGCTTAGGCCGGCGGTCCTACGAGCAGTACTTC. It codes for CASSLGRRSYEQYF.